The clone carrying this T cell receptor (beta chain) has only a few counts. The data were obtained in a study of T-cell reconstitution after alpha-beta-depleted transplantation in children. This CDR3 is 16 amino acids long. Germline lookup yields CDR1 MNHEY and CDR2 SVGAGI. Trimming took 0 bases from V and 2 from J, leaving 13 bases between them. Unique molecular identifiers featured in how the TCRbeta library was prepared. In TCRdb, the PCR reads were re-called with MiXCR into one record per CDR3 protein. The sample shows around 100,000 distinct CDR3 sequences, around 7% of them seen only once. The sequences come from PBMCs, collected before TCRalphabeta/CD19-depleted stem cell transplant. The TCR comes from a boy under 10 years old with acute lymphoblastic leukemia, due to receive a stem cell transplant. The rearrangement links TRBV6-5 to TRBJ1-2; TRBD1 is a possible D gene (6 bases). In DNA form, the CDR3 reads TGTGCCAGCAGTTACTCGAGTGGGGGGCGCAACTATGGCTACACCTTC. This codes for CASSYSSGGRNYGYTF.